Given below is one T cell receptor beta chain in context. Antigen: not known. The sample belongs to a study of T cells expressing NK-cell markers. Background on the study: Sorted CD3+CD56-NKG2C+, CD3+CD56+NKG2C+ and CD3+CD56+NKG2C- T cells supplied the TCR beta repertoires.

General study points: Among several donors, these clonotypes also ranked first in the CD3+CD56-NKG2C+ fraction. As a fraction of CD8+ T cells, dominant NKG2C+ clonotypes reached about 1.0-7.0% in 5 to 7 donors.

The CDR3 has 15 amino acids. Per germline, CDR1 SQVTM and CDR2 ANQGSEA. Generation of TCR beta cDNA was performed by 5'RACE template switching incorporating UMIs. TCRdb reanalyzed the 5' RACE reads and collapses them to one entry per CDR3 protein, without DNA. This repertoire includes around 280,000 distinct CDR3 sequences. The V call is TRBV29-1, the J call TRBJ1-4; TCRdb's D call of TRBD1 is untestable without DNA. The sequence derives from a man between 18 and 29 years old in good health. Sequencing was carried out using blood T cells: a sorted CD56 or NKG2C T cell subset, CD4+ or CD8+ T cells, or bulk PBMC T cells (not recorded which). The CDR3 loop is CSVARRAGRNEKLFF.